This is a list of T cell receptor beta chains from one sample in a study of shared clonotypes between healthy human individuals. The data were produced by immunoSEQ multiplex PCR, yet TCRdb's version contains in-frame clones alone and is incomplete. The table shows nearly 750,000 clones, with 72% occurring only once. The sample taken for sequencing was memory CD4+ T cells sorted from blood. Source of these receptors: a woman aged 30 to 39 in good health. Each CDR3 is given with its conserved first and last residue. Each record gives: clone size, D gene, J gene, V gene, CDR3 DNA, CDR3 protein. A D gene is named only where the DNA matches it firmly. Where a row states a size, it is once, few, many or the class of an expanded clone; other rows omit it.

>NA|TRBD1|TRBJ1-5|TRBV6-5
TGTGCCAGCAGGGCGACAGGGACAGGTCAGCCCCAGCATTTT
CASRATGTGQPQHF
>NA|NA|TRBJ2-1|TRBV5-1
TGCGCCAGCAGCTTGGCTAGGTCCTCCTACAATGAGCAGTTCTTC
CASSLARSSYNEQFF
>NA|NA|TRBJ2-7|TRBV11-2
TGTGCCAGCAGCTTACAATCATTATACGAGCAGTACTTC
CASSLQSLYEQYF
>NA|TRBD1|TRBJ2-7|TRBV19
TGTGCCAGTAGTTCACAGGGGTTGACTGGACTTGAGCAGTACTTC
CASSSQGLTGLEQYF
>NA|NA|TRBJ1-3|TRBV6-1
TGTGCCAGCAGAGAAGGGGGAAATGGAAACACCATATATTTT
CASREGGNGNTIYF
>NA|NA|TRBJ2-1|TRBV7-9
TGTGCCAGCAGCGCCAGGGATGAGCAGTTCTTC
CASSARDEQFF
>many|NA|TRBJ1-2|TRBV18
TGTGCCAGCTCACCGGACATGGGTGGGAGGTATGGCTACACCTTC
CASSPDMGGRYGYTF
>NA|NA|TRBJ2-2|TRBV4-2
TGTGCCAGCAGCCAAGATCTAGCCGTCTTGGCCGGGGAGCTGTTTTTT
CASSQDLAVLAGELFF
>NA|TRBD2|TRBJ2-3|TRBV10-3
TGTGCCATCAGTGAGGGGACTAGCGGAGTTAGACAGTATTTT
CAISEGTSGVRQYF
>few|NA|TRBJ2-3|TRBV6-6
TGTGCCAGCAGCCTTCCCGGTGGATTTAGCACAGATACGCAGTATTTT
CASSLPGGFSTDTQYF
>once|TRBD1|TRBJ1-4|TRBV6-1
TGTGCCAGCACCGGGGACAGACGAAGTGAAAAACTGTTTTTT
CASTGDRRSEKLFF
>few|TRBD2|TRBJ2-3|TRBV6-5
TGTGCCAGCAGTAGACTAGCGGGAGAGAAAGATACGCAGTATTTT
CASSRLAGEKDTQYF
>NA|NA|TRBJ1-5|TRBV7-3
TGTGCCAGCAGCTTGGGGACAAGCAATCAGCCCCAGCATTTT
CASSLGTSNQPQHF
>NA|TRBD1|TRBJ1-2|TRBV7-9
TGTGCCAGCAGCCTCTCGCAGGGGGCTAGAGATAACTATGGCTACACCTTC
CASSLSQGARDNYGYTF
>NA|NA|TRBJ1-2|TRBV7-2
TGTGCCAGCAGCCCCTATATAACAGTAGGTGGCTACACCTTC
CASSPYITVGGYTF
>NA|NA|TRBJ1-1|TRBV5-5
TGTGCCAGCAGTCAGAGTGGCAGCAACACTGAAGCTTTCTTT
CASSQSGSNTEAFF
>NA|TRBD1|TRBJ1-1|TRBV29-1
TGCAGCGTCACAGGGGGTAGAGGGAACACTGAAGCTTTCTTT
CSVTGGRGNTEAFF
>NA|NA|TRBJ2-2|TRBV28
TGTGCCAGCAGTTTTGGGGGTGGGACCGGGGAGCTGTTTTTT
CASSFGGGTGELFF
>NA|TRBD1|TRBJ1-4|TRBV28
TGTGCCAGCAGTCCTAAGATGACAGGGGGCTGGACTAATGAAAAACTGTTTTTT
CASSPKMTGGWTNEKLFF
>few|NA|TRBJ1-1|TRBV29-1
TGCAGCGCTACACCGGGGAACACTGAAGCTTTCTTT
CSATPGNTEAFF
>NA|NA|TRBJ2-7|TRBV29-1
TGCAGCGTCCAGGGAACCTACGAGCAGTACTTC
CSVQGTYEQYF
>many|TRBD1|TRBJ2-2|TRBV29-1
TGCAGCGTTGAATCCGACAGGGGCTGGACCGGGGAGCTGTTTTTT
CSVESDRGWTGELFF
>NA|NA|TRBJ2-5|TRBV5-1
TGCGCCAGCAAACCAACGGGGGTAGAGACCCAGTACTTC
CASKPTGVETQYF
>NA|NA|TRBJ1-2|TRBV10-3
TGTGCCATCAGGCCGTTGGGGAAATATGGCTACACCTTC
CAIRPLGKYGYTF
>NA|TRBD2|TRBJ2-7|TRBV28
TGTGCCAGCAGTTCTTCCCGGGAGGGTAAAGAGCAGTACTTC
CASSSSREGKEQYF
>NA|NA|TRBJ2-7|TRBV30
TGTGCCTGGAGTCCCCATGAGTTGGACGAGCAGTACTTC
CAWSPHELDEQYF
>NA|NA|TRBJ1-2|TRBV19
TGTGCCAGTAAGAAGGGGGACTATGGCTACACCTTC
CASKKGDYGYTF
>NA|TRBD1|TRBJ1-1|TRBV19
TGTGCCAGTAGTATGACAGGGGGCACTGAAGCTTTCTTT
CASSMTGGTEAFF
>NA|TRBD2|TRBJ2-1|TRBV2
TGTGCCAGCACCAGCGGGAGGATCGTCGATGAGCAGTTCTTC
CASTSGRIVDEQFF
>NA|NA|TRBJ2-2|TRBV28
TGTGCCAGCAGTTTTCTCGGACTAAGGGCCGGGGAGCTGTTTTTT
CASSFLGLRAGELFF
>NA|NA|TRBJ1-5|TRBV19
TGTGCCAGTAGTACTCCGACAGGAACTCAGCCCCAGCATTTT
CASSTPTGTQPQHF
>NA|NA|TRBJ2-7|TRBV11-2
TGTGCCAGCAGCTTATCTCCGTTCGGGGGCTCCTACGAGCAGTACTTC
CASSLSPFGGSYEQYF
>NA|TRBD1|TRBJ1-2|TRBV28
TGTGCCAGCAGTTTCGGGACAGGCCCTTTAGGCTACACCTTC
CASSFGTGPLGYTF